The present entry profiles one T cell receptor (beta chain) with its context. Its antigen is not known. Assay: immunoSEQ multiplex PCR; the TCRdb copy retains only in-frame clones and omits some. The data hold tens of thousands of clones, with 89% observed a single time. This sample is part of a study of OX40 agonist ivuxolimab in advanced cancers. V was cut by 0 bases and J by 7 bases, with 9 bases left in between. CDR3 length: 13 amino acids. CDR1 is LGHNA, CDR2 YSLEER, per germline. Findings of the study overall: Averaging showed that CD8+ T cells had more expanded clones than CD4+ did. Some patients without response likewise showed low normalized clonal expansion. Which antigen the expanded peripheral T cells recognized is unknown.

This sequence originates from an adult with an advanced solid tumor such as melanoma, head and neck, liver or kidney cancer. This sample comprised CD4+ or CD8+ T cells sorted from blood, obtained in a trial of the OX40 agonist ivuxolimab. The chain recombines TRBV4-3 with TRBJ2-5; D call uncertain. The CDR3 coding sequence is TGCGCCAGCAGCCAAGAGGATACGGGGACCCAGTACTTC. This encodes CASSQEDTGTQYF.